This T cell receptor (beta chain) is drawn from a study of human T cells and chemical hapten exposure. Looking at the study overall: The use of 2% DPC on around 2 cm by around 2 cm of upper inner arm skin constituted sensitization. General study points: Given that the donors had alopecia, their immune response may differ from that seen in healthy people.

A few counts support this clonotype. Its antigen is still unknown. Using its own MiXCR run on the RACE reads, TCRdb lists one record per CDR3 protein. The sample records 75,000 to 90,000 distinct CDR3 sequences, approximately 10% being singletons. As to time point: patch test 1, 2 weeks after DPC sensitization. Specified treatment: therapeutic diphenylcyclopropenone sensitization with weekly scalp DPC. J gave up 2 bases and V 6 bases, and 7 bases lay outside the gene matches. Germline CDR1 LNHDA, CDR2 SQIVND (reference sequence). CDR3 size: 15 residues. The receptor's source is a woman aged 55-70 years with alopecia areata. Some clones in this sample may be carry-over from other donors' samples. The input for sequencing was whole blood, taken in connection with sensitization to the hapten diphenylcyclopropenone (DPC). V and J are TRBV19 and TRBJ1-5; 7 bases are a match to TRBD1. The CDR3 here is CASSTHTGGNQPQHF. As DNA, the CDR3 is TGTGCCAGTAGCACCCACACAGGGGGCAATCAGCCCCAGCATTTT.